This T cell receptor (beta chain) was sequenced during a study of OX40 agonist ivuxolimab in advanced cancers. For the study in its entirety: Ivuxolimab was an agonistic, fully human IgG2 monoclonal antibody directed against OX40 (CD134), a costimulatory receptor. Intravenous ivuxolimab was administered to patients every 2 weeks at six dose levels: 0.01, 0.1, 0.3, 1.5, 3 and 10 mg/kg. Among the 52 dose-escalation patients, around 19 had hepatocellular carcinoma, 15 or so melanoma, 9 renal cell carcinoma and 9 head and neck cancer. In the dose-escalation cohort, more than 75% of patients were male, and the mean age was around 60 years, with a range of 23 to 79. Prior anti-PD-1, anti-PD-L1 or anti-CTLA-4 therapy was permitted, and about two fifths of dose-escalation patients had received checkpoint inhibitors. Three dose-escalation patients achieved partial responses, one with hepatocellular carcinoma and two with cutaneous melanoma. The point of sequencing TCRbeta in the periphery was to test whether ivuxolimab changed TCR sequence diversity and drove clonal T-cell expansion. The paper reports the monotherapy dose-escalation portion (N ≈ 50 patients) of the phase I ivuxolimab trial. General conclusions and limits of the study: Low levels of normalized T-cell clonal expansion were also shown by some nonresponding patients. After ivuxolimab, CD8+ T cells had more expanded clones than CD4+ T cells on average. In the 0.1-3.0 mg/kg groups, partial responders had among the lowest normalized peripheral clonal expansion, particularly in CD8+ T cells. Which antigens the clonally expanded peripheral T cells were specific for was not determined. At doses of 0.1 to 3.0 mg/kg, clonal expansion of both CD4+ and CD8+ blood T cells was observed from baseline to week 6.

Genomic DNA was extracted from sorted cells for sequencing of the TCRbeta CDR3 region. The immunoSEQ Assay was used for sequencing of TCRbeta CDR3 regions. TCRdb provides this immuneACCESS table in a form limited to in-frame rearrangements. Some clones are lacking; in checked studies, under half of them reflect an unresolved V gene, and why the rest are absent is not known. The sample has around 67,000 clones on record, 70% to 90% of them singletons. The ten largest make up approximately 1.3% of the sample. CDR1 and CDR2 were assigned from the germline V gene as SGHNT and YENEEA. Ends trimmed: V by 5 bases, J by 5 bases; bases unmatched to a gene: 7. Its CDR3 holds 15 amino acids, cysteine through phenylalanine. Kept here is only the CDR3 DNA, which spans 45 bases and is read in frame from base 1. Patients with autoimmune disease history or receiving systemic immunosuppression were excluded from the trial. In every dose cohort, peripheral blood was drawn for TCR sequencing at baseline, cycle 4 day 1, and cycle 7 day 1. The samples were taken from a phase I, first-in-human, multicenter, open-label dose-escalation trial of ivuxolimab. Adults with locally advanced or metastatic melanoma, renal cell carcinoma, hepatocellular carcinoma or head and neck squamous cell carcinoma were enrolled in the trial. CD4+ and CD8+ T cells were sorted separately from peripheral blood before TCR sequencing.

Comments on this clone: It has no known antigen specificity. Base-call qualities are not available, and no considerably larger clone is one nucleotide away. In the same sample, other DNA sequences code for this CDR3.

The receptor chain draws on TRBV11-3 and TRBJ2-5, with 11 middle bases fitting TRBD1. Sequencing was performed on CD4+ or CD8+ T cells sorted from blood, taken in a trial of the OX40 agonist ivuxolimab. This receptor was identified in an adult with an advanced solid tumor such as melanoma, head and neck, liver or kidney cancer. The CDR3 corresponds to CASSRRTGGDETQYF. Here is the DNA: TGTGCCAGCAGCCGACGGACAGGGGGCGACGAGACCCAGTACTTC.